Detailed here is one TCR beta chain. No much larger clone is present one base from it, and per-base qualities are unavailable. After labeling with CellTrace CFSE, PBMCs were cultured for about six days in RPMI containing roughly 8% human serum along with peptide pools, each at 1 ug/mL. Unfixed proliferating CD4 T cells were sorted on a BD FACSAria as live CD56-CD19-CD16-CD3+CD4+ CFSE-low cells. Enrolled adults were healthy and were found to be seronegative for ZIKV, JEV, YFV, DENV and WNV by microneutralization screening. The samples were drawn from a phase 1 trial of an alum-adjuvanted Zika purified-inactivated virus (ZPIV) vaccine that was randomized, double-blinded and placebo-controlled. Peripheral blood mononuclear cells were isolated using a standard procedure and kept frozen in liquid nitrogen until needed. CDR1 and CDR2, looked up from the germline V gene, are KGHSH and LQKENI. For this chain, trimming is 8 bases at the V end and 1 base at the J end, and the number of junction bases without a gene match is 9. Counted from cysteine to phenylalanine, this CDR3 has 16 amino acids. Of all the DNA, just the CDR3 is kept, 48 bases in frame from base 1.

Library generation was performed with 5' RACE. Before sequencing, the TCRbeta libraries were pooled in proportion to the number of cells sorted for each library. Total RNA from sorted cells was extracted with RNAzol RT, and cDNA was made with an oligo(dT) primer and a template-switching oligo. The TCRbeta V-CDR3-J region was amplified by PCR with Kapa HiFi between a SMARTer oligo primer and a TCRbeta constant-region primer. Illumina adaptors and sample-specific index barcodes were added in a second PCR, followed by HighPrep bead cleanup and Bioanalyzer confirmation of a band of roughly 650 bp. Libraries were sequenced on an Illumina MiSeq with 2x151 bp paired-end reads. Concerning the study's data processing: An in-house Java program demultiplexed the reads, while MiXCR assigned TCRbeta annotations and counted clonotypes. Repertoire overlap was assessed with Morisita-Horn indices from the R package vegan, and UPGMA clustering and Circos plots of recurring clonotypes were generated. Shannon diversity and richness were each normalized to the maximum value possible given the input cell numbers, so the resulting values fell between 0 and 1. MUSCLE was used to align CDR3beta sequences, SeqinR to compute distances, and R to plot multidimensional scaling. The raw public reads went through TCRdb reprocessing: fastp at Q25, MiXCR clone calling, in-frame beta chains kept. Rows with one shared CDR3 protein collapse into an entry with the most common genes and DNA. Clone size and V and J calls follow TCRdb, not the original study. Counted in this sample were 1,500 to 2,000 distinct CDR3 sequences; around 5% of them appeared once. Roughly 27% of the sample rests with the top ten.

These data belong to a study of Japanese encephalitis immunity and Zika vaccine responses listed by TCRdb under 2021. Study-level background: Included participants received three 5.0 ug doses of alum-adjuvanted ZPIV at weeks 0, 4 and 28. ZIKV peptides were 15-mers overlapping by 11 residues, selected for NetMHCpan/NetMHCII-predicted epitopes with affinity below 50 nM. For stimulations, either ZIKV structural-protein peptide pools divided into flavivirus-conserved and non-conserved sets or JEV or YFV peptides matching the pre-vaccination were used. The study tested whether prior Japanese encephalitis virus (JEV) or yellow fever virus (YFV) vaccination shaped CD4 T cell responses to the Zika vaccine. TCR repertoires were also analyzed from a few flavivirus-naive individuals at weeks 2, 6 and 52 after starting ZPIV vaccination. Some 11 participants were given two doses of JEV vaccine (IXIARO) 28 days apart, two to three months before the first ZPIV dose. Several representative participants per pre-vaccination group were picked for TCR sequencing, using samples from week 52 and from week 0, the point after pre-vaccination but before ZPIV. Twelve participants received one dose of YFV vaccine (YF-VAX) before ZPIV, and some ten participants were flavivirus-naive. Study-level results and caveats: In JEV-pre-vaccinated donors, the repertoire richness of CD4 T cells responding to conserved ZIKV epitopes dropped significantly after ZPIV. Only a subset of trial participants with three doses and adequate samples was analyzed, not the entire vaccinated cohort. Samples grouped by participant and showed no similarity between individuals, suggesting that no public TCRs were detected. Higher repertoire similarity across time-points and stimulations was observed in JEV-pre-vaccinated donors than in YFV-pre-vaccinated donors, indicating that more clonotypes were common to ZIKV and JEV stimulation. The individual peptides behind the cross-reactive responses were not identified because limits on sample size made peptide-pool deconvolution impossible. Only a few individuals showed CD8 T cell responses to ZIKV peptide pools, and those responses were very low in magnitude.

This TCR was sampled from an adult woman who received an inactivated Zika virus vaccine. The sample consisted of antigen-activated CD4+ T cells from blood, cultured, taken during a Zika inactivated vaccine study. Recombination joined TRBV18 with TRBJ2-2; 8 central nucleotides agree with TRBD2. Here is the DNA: TGTGCCAGCGTCCCCTCGCGGGGGGTGAACACCGGGGAGCTGTTTTTT. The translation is CASVPSRGVNTGELFF.